The rows below give T cell receptor beta chains drawn from one sample of a study of blood T cell repertoires in COVID-19. Profiling relied on immunoSEQ multiplex PCR, and the TCRdb table lists in-frame clones only, not all of them. The profile shows around 270,000 clones, approximately 86% of them singletons. The sequencing sample was made of peripheral blood. These receptors all come from a woman aged 55-69 years with COVID-19, enrolled during active disease. Each CDR3 is given with its conserved first and last residue. D genes are given only for firm matches. Clone size is stated in some rows and not others, as once, few, many or a class when expanded.

V: TRBV6-2/TRBV6-3; J: TRBJ1-5; D: TRBD1; size: .; CDR3: CASSRGLQPQHF; DNA: TGTGCCAGCAGTAGGGGGCTGCAGCCCCAGCATTTT
V: TRBV27; J: TRBJ2-1; D: TRBD2; size: .; CDR3: CASSSPRTSGRPEQFF; DNA: TGTGCCAGCAGCTCCCCCCGGACTAGCGGGAGACCTGAGCAGTTCTTC
V: TRBV11-3; J: TRBJ2-1; D: .; size: .; CDR3: CASRGVNSEQFF; DNA: TGTGCCAGCAGAGGGGTGAACTCAGAGCAGTTCTTC
V: TRBV3-1/TRBV3-2; J: TRBJ2-2; D: TRBD2; size: .; CDR3: CASSQGSSGANTGELFF; DNA: TGTGCCAGCAGCCAAGGCTCTAGCGGGGCGAACACCGGGGAGCTGTTTTTT
V: TRBV28; J: TRBJ2-7; D: .; size: .; CDR3: CASSPRRGGAVEQYF; DNA: TGTGCCAGCAGCCCCCGGCGTGGGGGGGCGGTGGAGCAGTACTTC
V: TRBV19; J: TRBJ1-1; D: .; size: few; CDR3: CASSIDIEMNTEAFF; DNA: TGTGCCAGTAGTATAGATATTGAGATGAACACTGAAGCTTTCTTT
V: TRBV19; J: TRBJ2-3; D: .; size: .; CDR3: CASTRQRFTPPRASSTDTQYF; DNA: TGTGCCAGTACCCGACAACGCTTTACCCCCCCCAGGGCCTCTAGCACAGATACGCAGTATTTT
V: TRBV7-8; J: TRBJ2-3; D: TRBD2; size: once; CDR3: CASTAGGWTDTQYF; DNA: TGTGCCAGCACCGCGGGAGGGTGGACAGATACGCAGTATTTT
V: TRBV28; J: TRBJ1-1; D: .; size: .; CDR3: CASSLFQNEAFF; DNA: TGTGCCAGCAGTTTATTCCAGAATGAAGCTTTCTTT
V: TRBV10-3; J: TRBJ2-7; D: .; size: .; CDR3: CAISESNTDREGFPTYEQYF; DNA: TGTGCCATCAGTGAGTCGAATACGGACAGGGAGGGCTTCCCTACGTACGAGCAGTACTTC
V: TRBV5-4; J: TRBJ1-2; D: TRBD1; size: .; CDR3: CASSSPGQERIYGYTF; DNA: TGTGCCAGCAGCTCGCCCGGACAGGAGAGGATCTATGGCTACACCTTC
V: TRBV3-1/TRBV3-2; J: TRBJ2-5; D: TRBD1; size: .; CDR3: CASSRTGGVETQYF; DNA: TGTGCCAGCAGCCGGACAGGGGGCGTTGAGACCCAGTACTTC